What follows describes a single TCR beta chain. Its antigen remains unidentified. Individual cDNA molecules (in the library) carried attached unique molecular identifiers. TCRdb reprocessed the RACE reads with MiXCR, giving one entry per CDR3 protein. The sample gives fewer than 200,000 distinct CDR3 sequences, about a fifth of which show up once; approximately 6.7% is in the top ten. V was clipped by 0 bases and J by 10 bases, with 15 bases between them. This CDR3 comprises 14 residues. Looked up from germline, CDR1 is MNHEY and CDR2 is SMNVEV (reference sequence). The data were taken from a study of human T cells and chemical hapten exposure. Study at large: Diphenylcyclopropenone was applied weekly to patients' scalps across the roughly 23-week study.

Study-level points and caveats: Once DPC sensitization occurred, TCRs above 1 in 1000 frequency showed no change.

Noted time point: patch test 1, 2 weeks after DPC sensitization. Treatment defined: therapeutic diphenylcyclopropenone sensitization with weekly scalp DPC. This sequence joins TRBV27 and TRBJ1-1; no definite D call. This TCR was sampled from a woman aged 50 to 60 with alopecia areata. Some clones in this sample may be carry-over from other donors' samples. The source material was whole blood, sampled in connection with sensitization to the hapten diphenylcyclopropenone (DPC). The CDR3 DNA sequence: TGTGCCAGCAGTTTATCCCCTGATGCGGGGAGAGCTTTCTTT. It specifies CASSLSPDAGRAFF.